This T cell receptor beta chain was profiled in a study of cytomegalovirus exposure and HLA in healthy donors. The PCR made use of 60 Vbeta and 13 Jbeta primers. Some clones are missing from TCRdb's copy, which holds only in-frame ones; the method was immunoSEQ multiplex PCR. The sample includes under 200,000 clones, roughly 71% of them seen just once. With respect to this clone: Its antigen is as yet unknown.

Study results and caveats: The majority of CMV-associated TCR beta chains were reported as apparently HLA-restricted in a later analysis. Reportedly, fewer N-insertions than the roughly 700-donor mean appeared in an Asian-associated ancestry cluster in a later analysis. TCR beta chain V- and J-gene trimming was linked, in a later analysis, to a missense variant in DCLRE1C.

Germline V gene data show CDR1 as SGHNT and CDR2 as YYREEE (reference sequence). This CDR3 is 16 amino acids long. Sequences were obtained from PBMCs. The chain is built from TRBV5-4 and TRBJ2-5, with TRBD2 as a possible D gene (7 bases). The end of the DNA aligns better with TRBJ2-7, so the J call may be wrong. The source is a male donor in good health and CMV-seropositive. The CDR3 region has the DNA TGTGCCAGCAGCTCTCCGGTGGCGGGGGCCCTCTACGAGCAGTACTTC. Translation gives CASSSPVAGALYEQYF.